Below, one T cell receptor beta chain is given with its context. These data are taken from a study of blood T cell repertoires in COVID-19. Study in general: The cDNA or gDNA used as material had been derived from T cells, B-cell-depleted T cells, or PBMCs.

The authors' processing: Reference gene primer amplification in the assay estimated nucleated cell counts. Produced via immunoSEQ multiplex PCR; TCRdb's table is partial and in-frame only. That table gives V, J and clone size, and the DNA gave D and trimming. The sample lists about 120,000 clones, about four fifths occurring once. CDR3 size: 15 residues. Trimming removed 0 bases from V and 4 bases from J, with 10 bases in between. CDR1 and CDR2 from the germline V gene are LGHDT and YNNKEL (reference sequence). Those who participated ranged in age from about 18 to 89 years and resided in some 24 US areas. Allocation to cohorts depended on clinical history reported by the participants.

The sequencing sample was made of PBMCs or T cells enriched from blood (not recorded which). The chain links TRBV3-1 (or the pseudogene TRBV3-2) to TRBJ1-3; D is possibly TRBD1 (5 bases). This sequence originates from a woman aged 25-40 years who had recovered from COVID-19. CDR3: CASSQDARVGNTIYF. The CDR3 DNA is TGTGCCAGCAGCCAAGATGCCAGGGTGGGAAACACCATATATTTT.